One sample yielded the 24 T cell receptor beta chains listed below, sequenced in a study of early T cells in non-severe SARS-CoV-2 infection. A single record per CDR3 protein comes from TCRdb applying MiXCR to the 5' RACE reads. Among 60,000 to 70,000 distinct CDR3 sequences listed, 9.1% were seen once. Material: whole blood. The receptor set was obtained from an adult who was a healthcare worker with PCR-confirmed SARS-CoV-2 infection or an uninfected control (not recorded which).

There are a few counts of this clonotype. V and J are TRBV5-1 and TRBJ2-3; 12 bases map to TRBD2. V lost 4 bases and J lost 1; bases outside the gene matches: 7. The CDR3 contains 17 residues. CDR1 is SGHRS and CDR2 is YFSETQ in the germline V gene. CDR3 nucleotides: TGCGCCAGCAGCCCCGGGACTAGCGGGTTCCGCACAGATACGCAGTATTTT. Translating gives CASSPGTSGFRTDTQYF.

At least ten counts were recorded for this clonotype. The V call is TRBV30, the J call TRBJ1-6; a possible D gene is TRBD1 (5 bases). V was pared by 5 bases and J by 0 bases, with 11 bases between. CDR1 is GTSNPN and CDR2 is SVGIG in the germline V gene (reference sequence). This CDR3 spans 15 amino acids. The CDR3 sequence: CAWGDGSSYNSPLHF. CDR3 bases: TGTGCCTGGGGGGACGGTAGCTCCTATAATTCACCCCTCCACTTT.

This chain connects TRBV4-3 to TRBJ2-3; D might be TRBD1 (6 bases). The length of the CDR3 is 15 residues. Looked up from germline, CDR1 is LGHNA and CDR2 is YSLEER. Between the trimmed V and J ends, which lost 5 bases and 0 bases, there was a span of 12 bases. The CDR3 reads CASSTRGSSTDTQYF. The CDR3 nucleotides read TGCGCCAGCAGCACCAGGGGTTCTAGCACAGATACGCAGTATTTT.

As to this clonotype: A junction boundary mismatches the germline segment, possibly from a read error. This chain uses TRBV6-5 with TRBJ2-3; maybe TRBD2 (7 bases). The CDR3 consists of 16 residues. The germline CDR1 and CDR2 sequences are MNHEY and SVGAGI. CDR3 sequence (DNA): TGCGCCAGCAGTTACTCGGGGGGCGTTGGTTCAGATACGCAGTATTTT. Protein: CASSYSGGVGSDTQYF.

This clonotype was seen a handful of times. The chain carries TRBV6-2 or TRBV6-3 and TRBJ2-2, with TRBD2 as a possible D gene (6 bases). Germline assignment: CDR1 MNHEY and CDR2 SVGEGT. This CDR3 is built from 13 residues. V dropped 7 bases and J dropped 6 bases, with 12 bases sitting between them. The CDR3 loop reads CASTGLPSGELFF. The CDR3 nucleotides are TGTGCCAGCACGGGACTTCCGTCCGGGGAGCTGTTTTTT.

This clonotype was counted at least ten times. The chain joins TRBV4-1 to TRBJ2-7; D gene uncertain. V lost 8 bases, J lost 3 bases, and 17 bases lay in between. CDR3 length: 14 amino acids. From germline, CDR1 is MGHRA and CDR2 YSYEKL. The DNA of the CDR3 is TGCGCCAGCGCCCACGGACGGAGAAACTACGAGCAGTACTTC. It yields the protein CASAHGRRNYEQYF.

This clonotype has more than one count but fewer than ten. The CDR3 region is CAWRRNALPGRSGELFF. CDR3 in DNA: TGTGCCTGGAGGAGGAACGCCTTGCCAGGGAGGAGCGGGGAGCTGTTTTTT. The chain uses TRBV30 and TRBJ2-2; perhaps TRBD2 as D (6 bases). Germline loops: CDR1 GTSNPN, CDR2 SVGIG (reference sequence). The CDR3 is made up of 17 amino acids. Trimming shortened V by 3 bases and J by 7 bases, and 24 bases separated the two germline ends.

The rearrangement links TRBV20-1 to TRBJ2-1, with 14 bases matching TRBD2. The ends lost 3 bases at V and 3 bases at J; junction bases unmatched: 10. The CDR3 is made up of 18 amino acids. Germline V gene sequence: CDR1 DFQATT, CDR2 SNEGSKA (reference sequence). The CDR3 loop reads CSARGRGLAGEFYNEQFF. The CDR3 nucleotides are TGCAGTGCTAGGGGCCGGGGACTAGCGGGAGAGTTCTACAATGAGCAGTTCTTC.

This chain connects TRBV11-2 to TRBJ1-4; D remains unclear. The CDR3 has 15 residues. The germline V and J ends were trimmed by 3 bases and 5 bases, with 13 bases remaining between them. Germline values: CDR1 SGHAT, CDR2 FQNNGV. CDR3 in amino acids: CASSFTGRLNEKLFF. In DNA, the CDR3 is TGTGCCAGCAGCTTCACTGGACGGCTGAATGAAAAACTGTTTTTT.

Ten or more counts support this clonotype. The genes are TRBV5-6 and TRBJ2-1, with 7 bases matching TRBD2. With 7 bases clipped from V and 2 bases from J, the junction kept 9 bases outside the gene matches. CDR3 length: 15 residues. The germline V gene has CDR1 SGHDT and CDR2 YYEEEE. Here the CDR3 DNA reads TGTGCCAGCGAAATTGGCGGGAGAACCTACAATGAGCAGTTCTTC. It translates to CASEIGGRTYNEQFF.

This clonotype was seen a handful of times. The chain links TRBV13 to TRBJ2-5, with 8 bases identical to TRBD1. Germline loops: CDR1 PRHDT, CDR2 FYEKMQ (reference sequence). The CDR3 runs to 14 residues. The V and J ends lost 7 bases and 0 bases, in that order; junction bases with no gene match: 4. The CDR3 coding sequence is TGTGCCAGCAATTCGGACAGGGACCAAGAGACCCAGTACTTC. Encoded protein: CASNSDRDQETQYF.

Many counts were recorded for this clonotype. This chain uses TRBV19 with TRBJ2-5; no reliable D call. Trimming shortened V by 3 bases and J by 4 bases, and 6 bases separated the two germline ends. CDR3 length: 12 residues. CDR1 and CDR2 from the germline V gene are LNHDA and SQIVND (reference sequence). CDR3 sequence: CASSMDRETQYF. Here the CDR3 DNA reads TGTGCCAGTAGTATGGACCGAGAGACCCAGTACTTC. Full variable domain (rest looked up from reference TRBV19 and TRBJ2-5): DGGITQSPKYLFRKEGQNVTLSCEQNLNHDAMYWYRQDPGQGLRLIYYSQIVNDFQKGDIAEGYSVSREKKESFPLTVTSAQKNPTAFYLCASSMDRETQYFGPGTRLLVL.

The chain has TRBV28 and TRBJ2-7; TRBD2 matches at 9 bases. J lost 1 base, V lost 3 bases, and 22 bases had no gene match. Germline V gives CDR1 MDHEN, CDR2 SYDVKM. The length of the CDR3 is 21 residues. CDR3 sequence: CASSLSGGRASFIPFSYEQYF. The CDR3 DNA sequence: TGTGCCAGCAGTTTGAGTGGCGGGAGGGCCTCCTTTATTCCATTTTCCTACGAGCAGTACTTC.

The gene calls are TRBV5-6 and TRBJ2-7, with 9 bases that match TRBD1. There are 16 residues in the CDR3. Germline V gene data show CDR1 as SGHDT and CDR2 as YYEEEE. Losses at the gene ends were 4 bases for V and 3 bases for J; bases not matched to a gene: 11. The CDR3 protein is CASSAMGQGRDYEQYF. The DNA of the CDR3 is TGTGCCAGCAGCGCGATGGGACAGGGACGGGACTACGAGCAGTACTTC.

This clonotype appeared a few times. The chain joins TRBV6-5 to TRBJ2-1; TRBD2 agrees at 11 bases. Germline-derived CDR1 and CDR2 are MNHEY and SVGAGI. The CDR3 length is 16 residues. Trimming at V came to 6 bases and at J to 4 bases, leaving 8 bases not matched to a gene. CDR3 protein: CASRSLAGGPYNEQFF. CDR3 DNA: TGTGCCAGCAGGAGCCTAGCGGGAGGACCATACAATGAGCAGTTCTTC.

This clonotype was picked up many times. V usage is TRBV20-1 and J usage is TRBJ2-1; 10 bases agree with TRBD2. This CDR3 has 14 amino acids. CDR1 and CDR2 (germline): DFQATT, SNEGSKA (reference sequence). V lost 5 bases, J lost 7 bases, and 8 bases stayed unmatched. CDR3 nucleotides: TGCAGTGCTTTGAGAGCGGGAGGGGGAAATGAGCAGTTCTTC. This encodes CSALRAGGGNEQFF.

This clonotype has only a few counts. The chain has TRBV27 and TRBJ1-5; 7 positions agree with TRBD1. The CDR3 sequence is 14 residues long. Germline CDR1 reads MNHEY; CDR2 reads SMNVEV (reference sequence). After removal of 5 bases from V and 7 bases from J, the junction contained 8 bases not matched to a gene. CDR3 sequence reads: CASSTDRVKQPQHF. CDR3 nucleotides: TGTGCCAGCAGTACAGACAGGGTTAAACAGCCCCAGCATTTT.

This clonotype was observed at least ten times. The chain carries TRBV2 and TRBJ1-4; D gene unclear. CDR3 length equals 14 residues. Trimming removed 5 bases from V and 5 bases from J, with 12 bases in between. Germline-derived CDR1 and CDR2 are SNHLY and FYNNEI. The CDR3 reads CASSLQHQNEKLFF. In DNA, the CDR3 is TGTGCCAGCAGTCTCCAGCACCAAAATGAAAAACTGTTTTTT.

The count of this clonotype is one. CDR3 in amino acids: CASSSRDRGRETQYF. DNA of the CDR3: TGTGCCAGCAGCTCCCGGGACAGGGGGCGAGAGACCCAGTACTTC. The J gene is TRBJ2-5, the V gene TRBV7-9; 12 bases match TRBD1. V lost 4 bases to trimming and J lost 4 bases; unmatched junction nucleotides: 4. This CDR3 spans 15 amino acids. CDR1 is SEHNR, CDR2 FQNEAQ, per germline (reference sequence).

This clonotype occurred a few times. The V call is TRBV6-1, the J call TRBJ2-3; 8 positions agree with TRBD2. Trimming cost V 2 bases and J 0 bases; bases outside gene matches: 10. The CDR3 is 18 residues long. The V gene's germline CDR1 is MNHNS and CDR2 SASEGT. The chain's CDR3 is CASSEIVSGAFSTDTQYF. The CDR3 DNA sequence: TGTGCCAGCAGTGAAATCGTTAGCGGGGCATTTAGCACAGATACGCAGTATTTT.

This clonotype appeared a few times. This chain joins TRBV2 and TRBJ1-5; 9 bases map to TRBD1. Germline V gene sequence: CDR1 SNHLY, CDR2 FYNNEI. This CDR3 spans 15 amino acids. V shed 6 bases and J 1 base; nucleotides not matched to a gene: 4. CDR3 loop: CASREQGASNQPQHF. The CDR3 coding sequence is TGTGCCAGCAGGGAACAGGGGGCAAGCAATCAGCCCCAGCATTTT.

In this sample, this clonotype turned up a few times. This sequence joins TRBV7-9 and TRBJ1-5; D ambiguous. The germline V gene encodes CDR1 SEHNR and CDR2 FQNEAQ (reference sequence). The V gene lost 1 base and the J gene lost 7 bases, with 8 bases spanning the gap. The CDR3 contains 13 residues. The CDR3 region has the DNA TGTGCCAGCAGCTTAGGTAGGAGGCAGCCCCAGCATTTT. It is translated as CASSLGRRQPQHF.

This clonotype showed up many times. V usage is TRBV7-6 and J usage is TRBJ2-2, with D tentatively TRBD2 (6 bases). V was cut by 5 bases and J by 6 bases, with 13 bases left in between. The CDR3 runs 14 residues. Germline V gene data show CDR1 as SGHVS and CDR2 as FNYEAQ. CDR3 amino acids: CASSRLASAGELFF. The CDR3 DNA reads TGTGCCAGCAGCCGTCTAGCGTCCGCCGGGGAGCTGTTTTTT.

The rearrangement uses TRBV20-1 and TRBJ2-1, with a possible D match to TRBD1 (5 bases). From germline, CDR1 is DFQATT and CDR2 SNEGSKA (reference sequence). Trimming took 3 bases from V and 2 from J, leaving 8 bases between them. This CDR3 contains 13 residues. The CDR3: CSASGQPYNEQFF. The CDR3 coding sequence is TGCAGTGCTAGCGGACAACCCTACAATGAGCAGTTCTTC.